The 2 T cell receptor beta chains below all came from one sample that was sequenced in a study of blood T cell repertoires in COVID-19. Measured with immunoSEQ multiplex PCR; TCRdb has only the in-frame clones, and not every one. The sample shows some 110,000 clones, over 70% of them seen only once. The material sequenced was peripheral blood. The source of these receptors is a woman in her seventies with acute or convalescent COVID-19.

The J gene is TRBJ2-3, the V gene TRBV19; 9 bases match TRBD2. The CDR3 spans 16 residues. In germline, CDR1 is LNHDA, CDR2 SQIVND (reference sequence). Trimming at V came to 11 bases and at J to 2 bases, leaving 14 bases not matched to a gene. The CDR3, as DNA: TGTGCCTCCAAGGGGGTACGGACTAGCGTCACAGATACGCAGTATTTT. Translated: CASKGVRTSVTDTQYF.

J is TRBJ2-1 and V is TRBV28; 10 bases match TRBD2. This CDR3 has 20 amino acids. The germline V gene has CDR1 MDHEN and CDR2 SYDVKM. V shed 3 bases and J 7 bases; nucleotides not matched to a gene: 21. This chain's CDR3 is CASSLEQGYPEGLAENEQFF. CDR3 coding DNA: TGTGCCAGCAGTTTGGAGCAAGGTTATCCCGAAGGACTAGCGGAGAATGAGCAGTTCTTC.